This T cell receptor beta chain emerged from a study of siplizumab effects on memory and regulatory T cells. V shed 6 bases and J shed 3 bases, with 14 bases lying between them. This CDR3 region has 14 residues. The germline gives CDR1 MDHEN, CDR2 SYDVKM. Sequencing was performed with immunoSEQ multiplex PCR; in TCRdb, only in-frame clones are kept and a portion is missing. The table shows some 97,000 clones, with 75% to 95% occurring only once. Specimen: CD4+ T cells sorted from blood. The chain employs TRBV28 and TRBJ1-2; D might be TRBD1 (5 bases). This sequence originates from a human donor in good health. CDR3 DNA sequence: TGTGCCAGCAGCCCACGTGGGACCGACTATGGCTACACCTTC. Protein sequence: CASSPRGTDYGYTF.